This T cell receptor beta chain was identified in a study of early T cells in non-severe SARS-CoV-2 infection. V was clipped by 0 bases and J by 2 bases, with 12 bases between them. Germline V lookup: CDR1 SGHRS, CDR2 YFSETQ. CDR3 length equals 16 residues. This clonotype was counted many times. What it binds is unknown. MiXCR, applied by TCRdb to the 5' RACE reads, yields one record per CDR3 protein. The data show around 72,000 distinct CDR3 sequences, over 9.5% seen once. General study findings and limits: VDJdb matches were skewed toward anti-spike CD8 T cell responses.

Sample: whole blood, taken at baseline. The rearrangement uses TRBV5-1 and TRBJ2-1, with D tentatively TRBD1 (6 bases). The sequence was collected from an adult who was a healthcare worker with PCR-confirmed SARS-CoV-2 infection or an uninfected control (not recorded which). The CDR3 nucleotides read TGCGCCAGCAGCTTGGGGGTTGACAGGACCTACAATGAGCAGTTCTTC. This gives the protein CASSLGVDRTYNEQFF.